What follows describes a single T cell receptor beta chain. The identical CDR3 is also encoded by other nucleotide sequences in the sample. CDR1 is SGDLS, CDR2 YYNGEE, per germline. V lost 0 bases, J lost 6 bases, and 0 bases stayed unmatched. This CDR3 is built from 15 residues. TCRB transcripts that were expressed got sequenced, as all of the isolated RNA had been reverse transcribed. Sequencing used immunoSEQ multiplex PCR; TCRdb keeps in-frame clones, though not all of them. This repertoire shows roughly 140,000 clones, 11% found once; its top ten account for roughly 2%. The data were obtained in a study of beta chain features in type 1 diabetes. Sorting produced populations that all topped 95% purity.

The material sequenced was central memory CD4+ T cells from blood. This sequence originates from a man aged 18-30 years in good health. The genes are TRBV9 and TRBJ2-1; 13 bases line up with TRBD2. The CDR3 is CASSVGTSGSNEQFF. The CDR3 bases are TGTGCCAGCAGCGTAGGGACTAGCGGGAGCAATGAGCAGTTCTTC.